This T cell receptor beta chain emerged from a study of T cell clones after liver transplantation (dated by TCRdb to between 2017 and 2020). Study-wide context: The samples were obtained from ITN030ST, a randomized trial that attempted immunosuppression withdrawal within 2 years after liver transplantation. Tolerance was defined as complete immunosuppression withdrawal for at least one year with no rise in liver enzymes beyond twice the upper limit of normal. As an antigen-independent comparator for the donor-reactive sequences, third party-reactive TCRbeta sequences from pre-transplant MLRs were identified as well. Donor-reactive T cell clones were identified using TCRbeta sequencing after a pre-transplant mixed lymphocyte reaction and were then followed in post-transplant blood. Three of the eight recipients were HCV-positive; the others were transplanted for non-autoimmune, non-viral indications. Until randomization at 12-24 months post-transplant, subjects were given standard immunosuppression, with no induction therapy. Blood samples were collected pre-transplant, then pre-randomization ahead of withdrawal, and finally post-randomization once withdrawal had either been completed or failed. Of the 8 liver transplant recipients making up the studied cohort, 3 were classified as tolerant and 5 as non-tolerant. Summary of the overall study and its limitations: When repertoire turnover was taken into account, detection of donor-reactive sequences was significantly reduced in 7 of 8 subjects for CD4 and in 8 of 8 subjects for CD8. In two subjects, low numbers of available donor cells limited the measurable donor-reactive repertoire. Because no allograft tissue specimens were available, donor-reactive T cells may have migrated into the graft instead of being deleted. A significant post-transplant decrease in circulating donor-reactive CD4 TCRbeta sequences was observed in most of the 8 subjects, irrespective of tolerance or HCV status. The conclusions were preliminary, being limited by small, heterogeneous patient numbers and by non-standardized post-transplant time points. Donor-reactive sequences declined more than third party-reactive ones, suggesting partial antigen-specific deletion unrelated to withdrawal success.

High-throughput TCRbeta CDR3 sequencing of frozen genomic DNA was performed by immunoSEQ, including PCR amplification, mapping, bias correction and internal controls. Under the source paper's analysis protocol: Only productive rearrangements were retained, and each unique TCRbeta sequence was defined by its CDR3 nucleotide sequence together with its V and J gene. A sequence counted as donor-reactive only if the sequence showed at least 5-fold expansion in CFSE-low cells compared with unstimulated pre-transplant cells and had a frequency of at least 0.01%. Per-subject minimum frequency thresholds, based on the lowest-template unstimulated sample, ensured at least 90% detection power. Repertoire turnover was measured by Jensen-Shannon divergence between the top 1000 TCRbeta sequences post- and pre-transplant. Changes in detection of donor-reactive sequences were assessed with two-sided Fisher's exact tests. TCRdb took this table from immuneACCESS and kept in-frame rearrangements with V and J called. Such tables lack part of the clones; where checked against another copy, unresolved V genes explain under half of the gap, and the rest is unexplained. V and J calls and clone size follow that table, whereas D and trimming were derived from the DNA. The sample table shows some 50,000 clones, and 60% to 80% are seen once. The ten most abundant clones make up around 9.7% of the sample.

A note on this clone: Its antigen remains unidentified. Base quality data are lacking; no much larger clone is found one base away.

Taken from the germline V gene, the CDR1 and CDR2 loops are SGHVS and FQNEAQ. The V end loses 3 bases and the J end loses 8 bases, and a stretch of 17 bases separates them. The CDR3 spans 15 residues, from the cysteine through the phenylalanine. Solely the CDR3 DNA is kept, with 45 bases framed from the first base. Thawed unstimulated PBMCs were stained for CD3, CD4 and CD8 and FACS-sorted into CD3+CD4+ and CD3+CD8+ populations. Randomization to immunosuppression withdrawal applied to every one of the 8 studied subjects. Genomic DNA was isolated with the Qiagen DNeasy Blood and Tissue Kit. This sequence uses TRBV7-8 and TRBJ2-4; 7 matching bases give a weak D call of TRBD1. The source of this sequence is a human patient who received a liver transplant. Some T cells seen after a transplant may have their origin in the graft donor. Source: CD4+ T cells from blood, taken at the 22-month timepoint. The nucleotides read TGTGCCAGCAGCTTCCAGGGGGGCCTTAATGACATTCAGTACTTC. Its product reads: CASSFQGGLNDIQYF.